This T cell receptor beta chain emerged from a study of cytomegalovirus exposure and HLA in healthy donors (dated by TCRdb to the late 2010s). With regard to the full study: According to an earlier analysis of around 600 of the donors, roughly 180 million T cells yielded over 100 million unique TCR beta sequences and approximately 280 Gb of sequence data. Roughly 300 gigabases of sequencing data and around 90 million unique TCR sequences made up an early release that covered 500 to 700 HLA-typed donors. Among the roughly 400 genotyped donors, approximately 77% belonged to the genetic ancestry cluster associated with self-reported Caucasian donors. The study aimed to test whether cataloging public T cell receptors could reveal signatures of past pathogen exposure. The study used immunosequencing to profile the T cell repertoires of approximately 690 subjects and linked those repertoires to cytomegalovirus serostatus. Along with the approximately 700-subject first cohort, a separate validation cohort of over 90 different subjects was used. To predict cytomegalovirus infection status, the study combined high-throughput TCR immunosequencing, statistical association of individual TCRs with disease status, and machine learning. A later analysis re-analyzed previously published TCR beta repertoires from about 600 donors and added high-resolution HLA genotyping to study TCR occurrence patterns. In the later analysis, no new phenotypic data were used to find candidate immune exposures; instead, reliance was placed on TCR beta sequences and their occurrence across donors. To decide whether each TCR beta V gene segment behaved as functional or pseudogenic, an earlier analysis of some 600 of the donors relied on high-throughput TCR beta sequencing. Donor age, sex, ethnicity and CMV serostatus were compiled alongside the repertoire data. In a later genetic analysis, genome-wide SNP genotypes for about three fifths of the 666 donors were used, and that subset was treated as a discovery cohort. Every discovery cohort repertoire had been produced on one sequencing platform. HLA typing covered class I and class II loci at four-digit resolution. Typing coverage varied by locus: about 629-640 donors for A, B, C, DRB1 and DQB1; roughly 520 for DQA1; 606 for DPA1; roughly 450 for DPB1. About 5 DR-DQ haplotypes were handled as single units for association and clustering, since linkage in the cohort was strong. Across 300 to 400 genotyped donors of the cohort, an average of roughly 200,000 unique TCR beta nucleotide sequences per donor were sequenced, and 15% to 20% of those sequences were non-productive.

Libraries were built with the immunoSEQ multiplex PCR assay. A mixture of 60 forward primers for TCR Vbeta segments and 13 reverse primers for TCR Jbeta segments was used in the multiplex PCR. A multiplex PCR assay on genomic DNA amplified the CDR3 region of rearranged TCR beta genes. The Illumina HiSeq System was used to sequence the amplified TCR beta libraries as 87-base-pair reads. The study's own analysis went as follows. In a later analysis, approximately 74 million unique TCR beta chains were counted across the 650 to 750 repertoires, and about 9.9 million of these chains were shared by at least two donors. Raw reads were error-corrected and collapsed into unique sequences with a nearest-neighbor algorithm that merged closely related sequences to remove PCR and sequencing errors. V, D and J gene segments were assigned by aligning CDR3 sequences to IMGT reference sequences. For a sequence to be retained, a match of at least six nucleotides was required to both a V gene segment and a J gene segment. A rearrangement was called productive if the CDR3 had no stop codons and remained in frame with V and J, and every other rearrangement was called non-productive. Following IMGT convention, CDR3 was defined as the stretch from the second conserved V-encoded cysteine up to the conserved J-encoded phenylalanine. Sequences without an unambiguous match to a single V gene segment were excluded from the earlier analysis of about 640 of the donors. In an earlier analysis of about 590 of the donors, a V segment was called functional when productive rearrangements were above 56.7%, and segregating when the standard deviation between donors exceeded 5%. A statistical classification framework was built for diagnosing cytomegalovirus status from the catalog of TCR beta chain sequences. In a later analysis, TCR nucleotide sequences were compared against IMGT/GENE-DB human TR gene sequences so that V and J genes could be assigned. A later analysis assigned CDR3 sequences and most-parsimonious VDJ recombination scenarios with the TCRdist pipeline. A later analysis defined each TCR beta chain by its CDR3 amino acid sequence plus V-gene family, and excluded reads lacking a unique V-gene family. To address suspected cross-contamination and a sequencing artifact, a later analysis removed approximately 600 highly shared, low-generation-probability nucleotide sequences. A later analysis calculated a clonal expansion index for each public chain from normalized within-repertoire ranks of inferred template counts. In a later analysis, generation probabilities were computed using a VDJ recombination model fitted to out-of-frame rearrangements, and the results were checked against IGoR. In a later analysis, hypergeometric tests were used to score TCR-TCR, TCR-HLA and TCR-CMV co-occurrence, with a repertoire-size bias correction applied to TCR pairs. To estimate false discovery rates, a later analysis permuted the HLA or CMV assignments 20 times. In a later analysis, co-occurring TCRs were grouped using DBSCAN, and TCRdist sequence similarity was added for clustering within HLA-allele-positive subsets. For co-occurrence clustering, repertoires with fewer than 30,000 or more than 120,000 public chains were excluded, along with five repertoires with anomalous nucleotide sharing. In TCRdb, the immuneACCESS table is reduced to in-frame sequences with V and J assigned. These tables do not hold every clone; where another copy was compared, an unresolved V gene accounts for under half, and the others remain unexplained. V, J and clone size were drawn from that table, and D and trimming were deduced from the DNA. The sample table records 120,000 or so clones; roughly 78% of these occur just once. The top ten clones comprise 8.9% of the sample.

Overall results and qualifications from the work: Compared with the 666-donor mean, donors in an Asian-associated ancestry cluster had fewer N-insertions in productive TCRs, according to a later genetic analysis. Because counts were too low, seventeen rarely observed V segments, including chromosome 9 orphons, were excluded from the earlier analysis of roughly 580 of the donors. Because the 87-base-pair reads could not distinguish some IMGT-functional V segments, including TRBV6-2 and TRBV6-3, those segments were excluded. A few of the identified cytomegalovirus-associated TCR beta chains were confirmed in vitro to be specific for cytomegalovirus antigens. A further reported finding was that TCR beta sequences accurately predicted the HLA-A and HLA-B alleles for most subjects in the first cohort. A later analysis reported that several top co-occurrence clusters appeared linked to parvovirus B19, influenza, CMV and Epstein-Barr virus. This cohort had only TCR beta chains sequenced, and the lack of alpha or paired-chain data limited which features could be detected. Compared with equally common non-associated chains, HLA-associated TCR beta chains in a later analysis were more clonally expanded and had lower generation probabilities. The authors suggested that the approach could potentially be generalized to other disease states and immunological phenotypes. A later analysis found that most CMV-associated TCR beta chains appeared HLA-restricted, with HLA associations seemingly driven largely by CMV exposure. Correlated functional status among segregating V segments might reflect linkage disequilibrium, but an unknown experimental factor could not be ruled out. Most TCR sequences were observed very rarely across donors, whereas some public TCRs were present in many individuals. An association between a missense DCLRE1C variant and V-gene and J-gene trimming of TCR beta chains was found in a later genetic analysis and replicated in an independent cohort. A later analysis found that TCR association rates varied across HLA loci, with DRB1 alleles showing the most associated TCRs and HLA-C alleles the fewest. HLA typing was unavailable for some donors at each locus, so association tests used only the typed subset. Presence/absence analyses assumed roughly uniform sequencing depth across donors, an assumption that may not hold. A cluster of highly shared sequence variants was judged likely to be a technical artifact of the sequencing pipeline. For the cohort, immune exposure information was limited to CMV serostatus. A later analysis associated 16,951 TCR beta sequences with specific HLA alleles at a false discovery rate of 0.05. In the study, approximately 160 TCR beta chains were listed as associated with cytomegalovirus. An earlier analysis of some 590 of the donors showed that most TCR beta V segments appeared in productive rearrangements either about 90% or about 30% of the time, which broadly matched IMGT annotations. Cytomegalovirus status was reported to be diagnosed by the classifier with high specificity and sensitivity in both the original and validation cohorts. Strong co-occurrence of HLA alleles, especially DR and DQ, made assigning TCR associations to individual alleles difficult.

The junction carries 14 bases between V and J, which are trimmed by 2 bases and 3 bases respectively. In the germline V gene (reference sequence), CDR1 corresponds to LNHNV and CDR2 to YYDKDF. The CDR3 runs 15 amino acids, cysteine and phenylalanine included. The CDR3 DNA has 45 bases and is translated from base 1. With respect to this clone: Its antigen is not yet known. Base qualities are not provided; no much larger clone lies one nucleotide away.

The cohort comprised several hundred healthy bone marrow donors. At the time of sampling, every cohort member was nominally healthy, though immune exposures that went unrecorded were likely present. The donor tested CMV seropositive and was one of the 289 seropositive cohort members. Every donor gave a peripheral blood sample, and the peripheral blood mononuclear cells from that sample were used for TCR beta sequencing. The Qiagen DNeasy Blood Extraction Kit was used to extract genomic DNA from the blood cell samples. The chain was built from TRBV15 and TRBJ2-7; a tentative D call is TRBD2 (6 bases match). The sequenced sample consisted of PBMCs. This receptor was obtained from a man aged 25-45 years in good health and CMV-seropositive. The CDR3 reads CATSRPDRGIYEQYF. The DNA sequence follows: TGTGCCACCAGCAGACCGGACCGGGGGATCTACGAGCAGTACTTC.